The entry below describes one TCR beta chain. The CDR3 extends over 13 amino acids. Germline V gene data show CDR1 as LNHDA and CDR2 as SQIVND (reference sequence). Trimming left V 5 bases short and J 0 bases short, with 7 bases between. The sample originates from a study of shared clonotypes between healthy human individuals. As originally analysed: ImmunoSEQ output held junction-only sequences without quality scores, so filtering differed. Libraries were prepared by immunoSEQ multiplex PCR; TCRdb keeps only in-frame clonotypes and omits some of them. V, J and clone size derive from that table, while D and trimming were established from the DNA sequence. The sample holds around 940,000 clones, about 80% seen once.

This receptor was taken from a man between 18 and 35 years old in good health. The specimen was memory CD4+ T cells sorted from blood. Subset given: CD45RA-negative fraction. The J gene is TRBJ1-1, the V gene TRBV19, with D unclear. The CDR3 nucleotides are TGTGCCAGTAGTCGCTTAATGAACACTGAAGCTTTCTTT. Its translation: CASSRLMNTEAFF.